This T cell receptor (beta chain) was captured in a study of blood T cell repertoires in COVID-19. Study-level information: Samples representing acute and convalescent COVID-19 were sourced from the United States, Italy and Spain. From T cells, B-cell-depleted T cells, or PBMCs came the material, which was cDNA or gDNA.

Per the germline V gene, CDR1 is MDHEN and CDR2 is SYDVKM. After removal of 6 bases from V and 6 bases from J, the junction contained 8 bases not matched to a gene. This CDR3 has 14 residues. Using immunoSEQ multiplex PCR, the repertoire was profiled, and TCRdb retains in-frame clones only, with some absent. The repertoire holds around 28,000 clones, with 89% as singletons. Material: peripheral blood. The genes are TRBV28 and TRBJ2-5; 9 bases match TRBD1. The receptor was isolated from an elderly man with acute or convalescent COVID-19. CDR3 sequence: CASSLTGQGKTQYF. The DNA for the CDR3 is TGTGCCAGCAGCCTGACCGGACAGGGGAAGACCCAGTACTTC. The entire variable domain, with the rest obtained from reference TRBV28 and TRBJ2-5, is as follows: DVKVTQSSRYLVKRTGEKVFLECVQDMDHENMFWYRQDPGLGLRLIYFSYDVKMKEKGDIPEGYSVSREKKERFSLILESASTNQTSMYLCASSLTGQGKTQYFGPGTRLLVL.